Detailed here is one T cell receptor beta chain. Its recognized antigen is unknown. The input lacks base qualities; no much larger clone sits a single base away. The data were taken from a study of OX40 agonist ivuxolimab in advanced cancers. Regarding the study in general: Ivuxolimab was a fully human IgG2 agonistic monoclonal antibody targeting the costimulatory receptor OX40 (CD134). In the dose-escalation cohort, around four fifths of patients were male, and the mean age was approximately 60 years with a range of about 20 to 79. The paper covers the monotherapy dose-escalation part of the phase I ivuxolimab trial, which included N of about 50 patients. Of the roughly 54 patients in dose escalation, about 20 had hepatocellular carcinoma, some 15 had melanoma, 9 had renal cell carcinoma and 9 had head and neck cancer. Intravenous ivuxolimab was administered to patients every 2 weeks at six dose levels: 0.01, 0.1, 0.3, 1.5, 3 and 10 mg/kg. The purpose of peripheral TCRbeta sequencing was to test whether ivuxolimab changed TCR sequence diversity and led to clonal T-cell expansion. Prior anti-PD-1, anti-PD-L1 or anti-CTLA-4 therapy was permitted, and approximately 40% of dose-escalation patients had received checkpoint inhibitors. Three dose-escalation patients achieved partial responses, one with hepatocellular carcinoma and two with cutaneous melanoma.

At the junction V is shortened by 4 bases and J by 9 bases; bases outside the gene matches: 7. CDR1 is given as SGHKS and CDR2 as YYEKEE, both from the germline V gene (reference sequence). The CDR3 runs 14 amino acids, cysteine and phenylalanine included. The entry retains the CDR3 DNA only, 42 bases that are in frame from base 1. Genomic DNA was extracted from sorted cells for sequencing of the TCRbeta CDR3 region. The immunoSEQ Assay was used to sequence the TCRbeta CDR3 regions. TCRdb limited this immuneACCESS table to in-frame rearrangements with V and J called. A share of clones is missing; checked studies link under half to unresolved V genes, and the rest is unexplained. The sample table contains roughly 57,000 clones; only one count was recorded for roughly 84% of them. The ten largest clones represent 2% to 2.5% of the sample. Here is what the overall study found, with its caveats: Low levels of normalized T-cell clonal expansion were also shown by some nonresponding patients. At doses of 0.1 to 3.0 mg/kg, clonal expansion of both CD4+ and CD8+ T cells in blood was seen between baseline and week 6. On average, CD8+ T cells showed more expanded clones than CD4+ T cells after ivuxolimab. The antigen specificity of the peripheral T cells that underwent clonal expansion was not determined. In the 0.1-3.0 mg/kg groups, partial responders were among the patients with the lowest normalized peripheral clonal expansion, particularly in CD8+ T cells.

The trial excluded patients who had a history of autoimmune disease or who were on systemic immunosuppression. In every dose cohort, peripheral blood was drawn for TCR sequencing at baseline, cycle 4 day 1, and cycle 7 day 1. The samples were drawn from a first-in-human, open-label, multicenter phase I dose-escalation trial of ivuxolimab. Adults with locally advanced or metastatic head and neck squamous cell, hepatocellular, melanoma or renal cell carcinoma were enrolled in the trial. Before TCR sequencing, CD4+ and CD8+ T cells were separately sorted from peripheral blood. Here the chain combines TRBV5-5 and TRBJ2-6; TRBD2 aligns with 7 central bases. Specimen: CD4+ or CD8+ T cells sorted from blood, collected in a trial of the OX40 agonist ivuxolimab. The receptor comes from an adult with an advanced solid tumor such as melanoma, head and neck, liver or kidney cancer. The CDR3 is CASSREDLVNVLTF. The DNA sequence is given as TGTGCCAGCAGCCGGGAGGATTTGGTCAACGTCCTGACTTTC.